These 2 T cell receptor beta chains came from one sample sequenced in a study of cytomegalovirus exposure and HLA in healthy donors. The study ran its PCR with 60 Vbeta and 13 Jbeta primers. Measured with immunoSEQ multiplex PCR; TCRdb has only the in-frame clones, and not every one. The data show some 90,000 clones, over 60% seen once. The specimen was PBMCs. All receptors derive from a female donor in good health and CMV-seronegative.

In its sample, this clone was seen once. The rearrangement joins TRBV28 to TRBJ1-2; perhaps TRBD1 as D (6 bases). V was clipped by 6 bases and J by 3 bases, with 23 bases between them. This CDR3 region has 17 residues. Germline V gene sequence: CDR1 MDHEN, CDR2 SYDVKM. The CDR3 loop is CASRPGDRKGTYYGYTF. CDR3 coding DNA: TGTGCCAGCAGACCTGGAGACAGGAAAGGCACTTACTATGGCTACACCTTC.

In this sample, this clone turned up once. The chain combines TRBV11-2 with TRBJ2-5; no reliable D call. This CDR3 is 14 amino acids long. Per the germline V gene, CDR1 is SGHAT and CDR2 is FQNNGV. The V end lost 5 bases, the J end lost 1 base, and 11 bases lay between the germline ends. The DNA of the CDR3 is TGTGCCAGCAGCCCCCGAAGCACCCAAGAGACCCAGTACTTC. Its translation is CASSPRSTQETQYF. The whole variable domain, remainder taken from reference TRBV11-2 and TRBJ2-5, is EAGVAQSPRYKIIEKRQSVAFWCNPISGHATLYWYQQILGQGPKLLIQFQNNGVVDDSQLPKDRFSAERLKGVDSTLKIQPAKLEDSAVYLCASSPRSTQETQYFGPGTRLLVL.